This record looks at one T cell receptor (beta chain) sequence and its context. The antigen is unknown. Here immunoSEQ multiplex PCR was the method, and the copy in TCRdb shows in-frame clones only, minus some. The sample has around 120,000 clones; about 92% are singletons. The CDR3 length is 14 residues. The V segment lost 4 bases and the J segment 7 bases; nucleotides outside the gene matches: 10. Looked up from germline, CDR1 is KGHSH and CDR2 is LQKENI. The data derive from a study of T cell responses to AZD1222 COVID-19 vaccine. About the research overall: The study pooled second doses at about 4 or about 12 weeks.

General study points: Reportedly, nearly half of unique spike TCRs recognized epitopes outside B.1.351/B.1.1.7 mutations. Vaccine-associated CD4 TCRs spanned spike, dominant at 160-218 and 743-854.

The rearrangement joins TRBV18 to TRBJ2-7; the match to TRBD1 covers 7 bases. The sample consisted of peripheral blood, taken on day 0 of AZD1222 vaccination. The clonotype comes from an adult in good health. This CDR3 reads CASSQRTGGEEQYF. CDR3 DNA sequence: TGTGCCAGCTCACAGCGGACAGGCGGTGAAGAGCAGTACTTC. The full variable domain, in which reference TRBV18 and TRBJ2-7 provide the parts outside the CDR3, is NAGVMQNPRHLVRRRGQEARLRCSPMKGHSHVYWYRQLPEEGLKFMVYLQKENIIDESGMPKERFSAEFPKEGPSILRIQQVVRGDSAAYFCASSQRTGGEEQYFGPGTRLTVT.